This TCR beta chain was identified during a study of T-cell memory formation after mild COVID-19. V lost 3 bases and J lost 2, with 18 bases in between. Per the germline V gene, CDR1 is SGHNT and CDR2 is YYREEE (reference sequence). The CDR3 has 16 amino acids. After 5'RACE with constant-segment primers, TCR alpha and TCR beta cDNA libraries carrying sample barcodes and UMIs were obtained. TCRdb redid the calling of the 5' RACE reads with MiXCR, one entry per CDR3 protein. Here the sample spans about 450,000 distinct CDR3 sequences, 20% to 30% being singletons. This rearrangement joins TRBV5-4 to TRBJ2-7; possibly TRBD1 for D (6 bases). This TCR derives from an adult woman who had mild COVID-19 (a few samples of this study predate the infection). Cell type and time point are not known. The sample taken for sequencing was PBMCs or a T cell subset sorted from them (not recorded which). DNA of the CDR3: TGTGCCAGCAGCTCCCGACCGGGACACAATACCTACGAGCAGTACTTC. It encodes CASSSRPGHNTYEQYF.